This T cell receptor beta chain was captured by sequencing in a study of T-cell reconstitution after alpha-beta-depleted transplantation in children. Between the trimmed V and J ends, which lost 3 bases and 3 bases, there was a span of 11 bases. CDR1 is KGHSH, CDR2 LQKENI, per germline. This CDR3 spans 15 amino acids. Study findings and constraints: It was newly produced T cells that mostly accounted for T-cell counts and diversity one year after transplant.

A TCRbeta library incorporating unique molecular identifiers was prepared. TCRdb independently ran MiXCR on the PCR reads; one entry per CDR3 protein. The table records about 300,000 distinct CDR3 sequences, less than 9.5% of them present only once. A word on this clonotype: The target antigen is unknown.

The chain joins TRBV18 to TRBJ2-2; a possible D gene is TRBD1 (6 bases). Sequencing was performed on peripheral blood, taken 360 days after TCRalphabeta/CD19-depleted stem cell transplant. This TCR was sampled from a female patient between 2 and 15 years old who had a stem cell transplant for Fanconi anemia, so the T cells may come from the graft donor. CDR3 residues: CASSPQQGYTGELFF. CDR3 sequence (DNA): TGTGCCAGCTCACCGCAACAGGGTTACACCGGGGAGCTGTTTTTT.